The 16 T cell receptor beta chains below all came from one sample that was sequenced in a study of blood T cell repertoires in COVID-19. Clones were sequenced by immunoSEQ multiplex PCR, and TCRdb holds only the in-frame ones, with some missing. The table lists 300,000 or so clones, 70% to 90% of them singletons. The sample consisted of PBMCs or T cells enriched from blood (not recorded which). The receptors shown here come from a woman in her twenties or thirties who had recovered from COVID-19.

The chain couples TRBV5-4 to TRBJ1-1, with a weak D call TRBD1 (6 bases). From germline, CDR1 is SGHNT and CDR2 YYREEE (reference sequence). This CDR3 is built from 16 residues. Trimming cost V 4 bases and J 0 bases, with 16 bases left between them. The CDR3 coding sequence is TGTGCCAGCAGCAGACGCTCGACAGGATTGAACACTGAAGCTTTCTTT. Translation: CASSRRSTGLNTEAFF.

V gene TRBV6-4 combines with J gene TRBJ1-6; 7 bases fit TRBD1. The germline CDR1 and CDR2 sequences are MRHNA and SNTAGT. V lost 3 bases and J lost 0; bases outside the gene matches: 5. The CDR3 is 17 amino acids. The CDR3 sequence: CASSEDRLSSYNSPLHF. The CDR3 bases are TGTGCCAGCAGTGAGGACAGGCTAAGCTCCTATAATTCACCCCTCCACTTT.

The chain combines TRBV9 with TRBJ1-2; D is unresolved. There are 16 residues in the CDR3. With 0 bases removed from V and 0 bases from J, the gap between germline ends came to 12 bases. CDR1 SGDLS and CDR2 YYNGEE come from the germline V gene. The CDR3: CASSVGASATNYGYTF. CDR3 nucleotides: TGTGCCAGCAGCGTAGGGGCTTCAGCCACTAACTATGGCTACACCTTC.

CDR3 loop: CASSSGAGTGGSPLHF. The CDR3 coding sequence is TGTGCCAGCAGCTCCGGGGCCGGGACAGGGGGTTCACCCCTCCACTTT. V and J are TRBV13 and TRBJ1-6; 11 bases are a match to TRBD1. Per germline, CDR1 PRHDT and CDR2 FYEKMQ (reference sequence). V was pared by 4 bases and J by 9 bases, with 8 bases of the junction left unmatched. The CDR3 runs to 16 residues.

This rearrangement joins TRBV5-1 to TRBJ1-3; possibly TRBD1 for D (6 bases). This CDR3 contains 16 residues. Germline CDR1 reads SGHRS; CDR2 reads YFSETQ. With 3 bases removed from V and 0 bases from J, the gap between germline ends came to 13 bases. The CDR3 DNA is TGCGCCAGCAGCTCAAAGACAGGTACCTCTGGAAACACCATATATTTT. Translation: CASSSKTGTSGNTIYF.

The chain has TRBV3-1 (or the pseudogene TRBV3-2) and TRBJ1-1, with unresolved D. Trimming removed 1 base at V and 11 bases at J, with 8 bases between. CDR1 is LGHDT, CDR2 YNNKEL, per germline (reference sequence). The CDR3 totals 11 residues. The CDR3 region has the DNA TGTGCCAGCAGCCAAGGACTGCAGGCTTTCTTT. Translating it yields CASSQGLQAFF.

The chain uses TRBV30 and TRBJ1-5; D is ambiguous. The CDR3 is 16 amino acids. Germline CDR1 is GTSNPN and CDR2 is SVGIG (reference sequence). The V end was cut by 0 bases, the J end by 2 bases, with 14 bases between. For the CDR3, the DNA is TGTGCCTGGAGTGTTTGGGAGGGAATGGGCAATCAGCCCCAGCATTTT. Translating it yields CAWSVWEGMGNQPQHF.

The gene calls are TRBV5-6 and TRBJ2-2, with 7 bases identical to TRBD2. The V segment lost 4 bases and the J segment 6 bases; nucleotides outside the gene matches: 6. CDR1 and CDR2 from the germline V gene are SGHDT and YYEEEE. The CDR3 totals 14 residues. The CDR3 loop is CASSQGLSPGELFF. CDR3 nucleotides: TGTGCCAGCAGCCAGGGACTATCTCCCGGGGAGCTGTTTTTT.

The gene calls are TRBV13 and TRBJ1-1, with D perhaps matching TRBD1 (6 bases). CDR1 and CDR2 from the germline V gene are PRHDT and FYEKMQ (reference sequence). The CDR3 is made up of 15 amino acids. The ends were cut back, 1 base at V and 1 base at J, with 10 bases in the middle. CDR3 sequence (DNA): TGTGCCAGCAGCTTAGTGCCACAGGGGAACACTGAAGCTTTCTTT. It is translated as CASSLVPQGNTEAFF.

The chain combines TRBV19 with TRBJ1-6; 10 positions agree with TRBD1. The CDR3 length is 15 residues. The J segment lost 5 bases and the V segment lost 5 bases, leaving 3 bases of the junction unmatched. CDR1 is LNHDA, CDR2 SQIVND, per germline (reference sequence). CDR3 bases: TGTGCCAGTAGTGCCGGGACAGGGGATAATTCACCCCTCCACTTT. Its translation is CASSAGTGDNSPLHF.

This chain uses TRBV5-4 with TRBJ1-2; TRBD1 aligns across 8 bases. Germline V lookup: CDR1 SGHNT, CDR2 YYREEE (reference sequence). With 4 bases clipped from V and 5 bases from J, the junction kept 7 bases outside the gene matches. The CDR3 is 14 amino acids. The CDR3 spells CASSKGQGGYGYTF. The CDR3 coding sequence is TGTGCCAGCAGCAAAGGACAGGGAGGGTATGGCTACACCTTC.

This clone came up a few times. The J gene is TRBJ1-5, the V gene TRBV19; perhaps TRBD1 as D (5 bases). This CDR3 is 14 amino acids long. The germline V and J ends were trimmed by 3 bases and 6 bases, with 12 bases remaining between them. Germline V gives CDR1 LNHDA, CDR2 SQIVND (reference sequence). DNA of the CDR3: TGTGCCAGTAGTATGGAGGGGAAAAGTCAGCCCCAGCATTTT. Translation gives CASSMEGKSQPQHF.

V and J are TRBV19 and TRBJ1-2; weak D call: TRBD1 (6 bases). There are 13 residues in the CDR3. The V end lost 5 bases, the J end lost 7 bases, and 14 bases lay between the germline ends. Germline CDR1 is LNHDA and CDR2 is SQIVND (reference sequence). CDR3 sequence (DNA): TGTGCCAGTAGTGCATTACAGGGCTCTGGCTACACCTTC. Translating it yields CASSALQGSGYTF.

The rearrangement links TRBV12-3 or TRBV12-4 to TRBJ1-1; 8 bases align to TRBD1. The length of the CDR3 is 13 residues. The V segment lost 3 bases and the J segment 5 bases; nucleotides outside the gene matches: 2. CDR3 region: CASSFRQGTEAFF. DNA for the CDR3: TGTGCCAGCAGTTTCCGACAGGGGACTGAAGCTTTCTTT.

This chain links TRBV29-1 with TRBJ1-2, with TRBD1 matching over 11 bases. Germline V gene data show CDR1 as SQVTM and CDR2 as ANQGSEA. The CDR3 has 15 residues. V lost 6 bases and J lost 7; bases outside the gene matches: 13. CDR3 amino acids: CSVFPFTGTGGGYTF. Written as DNA, the CDR3 is TGCAGCGTCTTCCCCTTTACCGGGACAGGGGGTGGCTACACCTTC.

The chain is built from TRBV3-1 (or the pseudogene TRBV3-2) and TRBJ1-2; D uncertain. This CDR3 spans 13 amino acids. CDR1 is LGHDT and CDR2 is YNNKEL in the germline V gene (reference sequence). V was clipped by 4 bases and J by 1 base, with 7 bases between them. Written as DNA, the CDR3 is TGTGCCAGCAGCCTAGCCATTAACTATGGCTACACCTTC. It is translated as CASSLAINYGYTF.